Shown below are 10 T cell receptor beta chains from a single sample sequenced in a study of response to subunit inactivated influenza vaccine. TCRdb used MiXCR to reprocess the RT-PCR reads, holding one entry per CDR3 protein. Here the sample spans some 800,000 distinct CDR3 sequences, approximately 21% being singletons. Here the sequenced sample was PBMCs from blood, taken more than 4 days after vaccination. These receptors came from a man aged 50 to 59 who received an inactivated influenza vaccine.

This clonotype has only a few counts. V and J are TRBV12-3 or TRBV12-4 and TRBJ1-2, with 10 bases matching TRBD1. Germline trimming cut 5 bases from V and 4 bases from J; bases unmatched to any gene: 7. There are 15 residues in the CDR3. CDR3 bases: TGTGCCAGCAGTATGACAGGGGGCAAAATCTATGGCTACACCTTC. Amino acid sequence: CASSMTGGKIYGYTF.

The genes are TRBV7-8 and TRBJ2-3; TRBD2 matches 10 bases. After removal of 6 bases from V and 4 bases from J, the junction contained 10 bases not matched to a gene. CDR1 is SGHVS, CDR2 FQNEAQ, per germline. This CDR3 is 16 amino acids long. Written as DNA, the CDR3 is TGTGCCAGCAGTCGACAGCTAGCGGGAGTAGCAGATACGCAGTATTTT. Amino acid sequence: CASSRQLAGVADTQYF.

The chain employs TRBV29-1 and TRBJ2-1; TRBD2 aligns across 8 bases. CDR1 and CDR2 (germline): SQVTM, ANQGSEA. J lost 3 bases, V lost 4 bases, and 5 bases had no gene match. The CDR3 totals 14 residues. In nucleotides, the CDR3 is TGCAGCGTTGCTGCGGGAGGCTACTACAATGAGCAGTTCTTC. Its translation is CSVAAGGYYNEQFF.

In this sample, this clonotype turned up many times. The chain uses TRBV10-3 and TRBJ2-1; D unclear. This CDR3 spans 14 amino acids. V lost 0 bases and J lost 9, with 12 bases in between. CDR1 ENHRY and CDR2 SYGVKD come from the germline V gene. The CDR3 spells CAISESRAPAEQFF. Written as DNA, the CDR3 is TGTGCCATCAGTGAGTCGAGAGCGCCTGCTGAGCAGTTCTTC.

The J gene is TRBJ2-6, the V gene TRBV4-3; 10 nucleotides line up with TRBD1. The germline gives CDR1 LGHNA, CDR2 YSLEER. V lost 1 base and J lost 2; bases outside the gene matches: 5. The CDR3 sequence is 18 residues long. The CDR3 DNA is TGCGCCAGCAGCCAAGTGGACAGGGGGTTGACTGGGGCCAACGTCCTGACTTTC. Its protein is CASSQVDRGLTGANVLTF.

This clonotype was seen a handful of times. The chain combines TRBV10-3 with TRBJ1-1; no reliable D call. Germline lookup yields CDR1 ENHRY and CDR2 SYGVKD. The V and J ends lost 1 base and 1 base respectively, with 16 bases between them. There are 17 residues in the CDR3. The CDR3 DNA sequence: TGTGCCATCAGTGAGTACGAACAGCTCTCGGGGAACACTGAAGCTTTCTTT. Translation gives CAISEYEQLSGNTEAFF.

The chain combines TRBV7-2 with TRBJ2-3; TRBD2 aligns across 11 bases. Germline V gene data show CDR1 as SGHTA and CDR2 as FQGNSA. Germline trimming cut 1 base from V and 5 bases from J; bases unmatched to any gene: 8. CDR3 length equals 17 residues. The CDR3: CASSLGVAGGPLDTQYF. The CDR3 region has the DNA TGTGCCAGCAGCTTAGGGGTAGCGGGGGGGCCCTTAGATACGCAGTATTTT.

Ten or more counts support this clonotype. The V call is TRBV10-3, the J call TRBJ1-3; D perhaps matches TRBD1 (6 bases). Per germline, CDR1 ENHRY and CDR2 SYGVKD. CDR3 length equals 14 residues. Trimming removed 5 bases from V and 0 bases from J, with 8 bases in between. The CDR3 reads CAISKDSSGNTIYF. CDR3 coding DNA: TGTGCCATCAGTAAGGACAGCTCTGGAAACACCATATATTTT.

J is TRBJ1-6 and V is TRBV18; 8 nucleotides match TRBD1. Germline V gene sequence: CDR1 KGHSH, CDR2 LQKENI. This CDR3 has 15 residues. J gave up 8 bases and V 5 bases, and 8 bases lay outside the gene matches. The CDR3 region has the DNA TGTGCCAGCTCATCCGGACAGGGTGGGCATTCACCCCTCCACTTT. Its protein product is CASSSGQGGHSPLHF.

This chain connects TRBV15 to TRBJ2-3, with 10 nucleotides matching TRBD2. In germline, CDR1 is LNHNV, CDR2 YYDKDF (reference sequence). V lost 2 bases and J lost 7; bases outside the gene matches: 6. The CDR3 is 15 amino acids. DNA for the CDR3: TGTGCCACCAGCAGACAGCGGGAGGGCCGTAATACGCAGTATTTT. This gives the protein CATSRQREGRNTQYF.